Each of the 19 T cell receptor beta chains below was sequenced from the same sample in a study of CD8 T cells in ankylosing spondylitis. TCRdb re-derived calls from the 5' RACE reads in MiXCR, one entry per CDR3 protein. The sample shows 150,000 to 250,000 distinct CDR3 sequences, 13% of them seen only once. Sequenced: blood, either unsorted or a sorted T cell fraction (not recorded which). The receptors were gathered from a male donor with ankylosing spondylitis or in good health (not recorded which).

V usage is TRBV2 and J usage is TRBJ1-6; TRBD1 might be the D (6 bases). There are 15 residues in the CDR3. V shed 6 bases and J shed 2 bases, with 11 bases lying between them. CDR1 is SNHLY, CDR2 FYNNEI, per germline. The CDR3, as DNA: TGTGCCAGCAGGTCACAGGGCCCCTATAATTCACCCCTCCACTTT. Its translation: CASRSQGPYNSPLHF. Full variable domain (missing parts from reference TRBV2 and TRBJ1-6): EPEVTQTPSHQVTQMGQEVILRCVPISNHLYFYWYRQILGQKVEFLVSFYNNEISEKSEIFDDQFSVERPDGSNFTLKIRSTKLEDSAMYFCASRSQGPYNSPLHFGNGTRLTVT.

The gene calls are TRBV27 and TRBJ1-2; D may be TRBD1 (5 bases). The length of the CDR3 is 14 residues. The germline V gene encodes CDR1 MNHEY and CDR2 SMNVEV (reference sequence). The V end was cut by 5 bases, the J end by 4 bases, with 14 bases between. The CDR3 sequence is CASSPRGAGYGYTF. As DNA, the CDR3 is TGTGCCAGCAGTCCCCGCGGGGCGGGCTATGGCTACACCTTC.

This chain connects TRBV20-1 to TRBJ2-7; 7 bases agree with TRBD2. From germline, CDR1 is DFQATT and CDR2 SNEGSKA (reference sequence). Trimming cost V 0 bases and J 4 bases; bases outside gene matches: 9. There are 15 residues in the CDR3. CDR3 DNA: TGCAGTGCTAGAGATCAGGGCGGGAGTCGGTACGAGCAGTACTTC. Its translation is CSARDQGGSRYEQYF.

DNA for the CDR3: TGTGCCAGCAGTGAAGTAGAGACAGGGGTCTGGAAGACCCAGTACTTC. This sequence encodes CASSEVETGVWKTQYF. The rearrangement uses TRBV6-1 and TRBJ2-5; 8 nucleotides match TRBD1. Germline CDR1 MNHNS, CDR2 SASEGT. Trimming cost V 1 base and J 6 bases; bases outside gene matches: 10. This CDR3 contains 16 residues.

This rearrangement joins TRBV5-1 to TRBJ2-7, with 10 bases aligning to TRBD1. V was clipped by 4 bases and J by 5 bases; unmatched bases: 6. The CDR3 totals 14 residues. The V gene's germline CDR1 is SGHRS and CDR2 YFSETQ. The CDR3 DNA sequence: TGCGCCAGCAGCCAACCCGGGACAGGGGACGAGCAGTACTTC. This codes for CASSQPGTGDEQYF.

The DNA of the CDR3 is TGTGCCTGGAGTGACGGTAACTCCTACGAGCAGTACTTC. Residues: CAWSDGNSYEQYF. The chain joins TRBV30 to TRBJ2-7, with no clear D. V was cut by 1 base and J by 0 bases, with 7 bases left in between. The CDR3 sequence is 13 residues long. The germline gives CDR1 GTSNPN, CDR2 SVGIG (reference sequence).

The sample holds many counts of this clonotype. The chain carries TRBV20-1 and TRBJ2-1; D not resolved. From germline, CDR1 is DFQATT and CDR2 SNEGSKA (reference sequence). Deletions cut 2 bases from V and 0 bases from J, with 8 bases between. This CDR3 is built from 14 residues. In DNA, the CDR3 is TGCAGTGCTAGAATGGTTGTCTCCTACAATGAGCAGTTCTTC. Its protein is CSARMVVSYNEQFF.

This clonotype ranks as medium-sized. The chain carries TRBV11-2 and TRBJ2-3; 11 bases match TRBD2. V trimming: 3 bases; J trimming: 8 bases; junction bases outside the gene matches: 7. The CDR3 contains 15 residues. Germline values: CDR1 SGHAT, CDR2 FQNNGV. DNA of the CDR3: TGTGCCAGCAGCTTGGGCATAGCGGGGGGGCGTACGCAGTATTTT. Translated: CASSLGIAGGRTQYF.

This clonotype was counted many times. The V gene is TRBV6-4, the J gene TRBJ2-6; maybe TRBD2 (5 bases). The CDR3 spans 16 residues. Trimming removed 3 bases at V and 1 base at J, with 10 bases between. Looked up from germline, CDR1 is MRHNA and CDR2 is SNTAGT. DNA for the CDR3: TGTGCCAGCAGTGAAGGCGGGCCTTCTGGGGCCAACGTCCTGACTTTC. This gives the protein CASSEGGPSGANVLTF.

This clonotype was observed at least ten times. The CDR3 loop reads CSAPSGTSGLEQYF. CDR3 nucleotides: TGCAGTGCCCCCAGCGGGACTAGCGGTCTGGAGCAGTACTTC. V and J are TRBV20-1 and TRBJ2-7; 11 bases line up with TRBD2. Germline V gene lookup returns CDR1 DFQATT and CDR2 SNEGSKA (reference sequence). There are 14 residues in the CDR3. Trimming removed 6 bases from V and 7 bases from J; junction bases left unmatched: 11.

This sequence joins TRBV4-1 and TRBJ2-3; 10 nucleotides match TRBD2. Germline V gene data show CDR1 as MGHRA and CDR2 as YSYEKL. V was clipped by 1 base and J by 4 bases; unmatched bases: 5. This CDR3 region has 16 residues. In nucleotides, the CDR3 is TGCGCCAGCAGCCAAGTAGCGGGAGGTGGGGCAGATACGCAGTATTTT. Protein: CASSQVAGGGADTQYF.

There are a few counts of this clonotype. The rearrangement links TRBV7-9 to TRBJ1-2; weak D call: TRBD1 (6 bases). This CDR3 has 16 residues. Trimming cost V 5 bases and J 4 bases, with 20 bases left between them. Per germline, CDR1 SEHNR and CDR2 FQNEAQ (reference sequence). CDR3 sequence (DNA): TGTGCCAGCAGCCCCGTTGGGGGACACTTATCCTATGGCTACACCTTC. Translation gives CASSPVGGHLSYGYTF.

This clonotype was observed a few times. V and J are TRBV20-1 and TRBJ2-1, with 7 nucleotides matching TRBD2. The CDR3 sequence is 14 residues long. The J segment lost 2 bases and the V segment lost 6 bases, leaving 7 bases of the junction unmatched. The germline V gene encodes CDR1 DFQATT and CDR2 SNEGSKA (reference sequence). Here the CDR3 DNA reads TGCAGTGCCCACACTAGCGCCGCCTACAATGAGCAGTTCTTC. Protein sequence: CSAHTSAAYNEQFF.

This sequence joins TRBV5-5 and TRBJ2-7; 9 positions agree with TRBD1. The CDR3 contains 15 residues. From germline, CDR1 is SGHKS and CDR2 YYEKEE (reference sequence). The V gene end was trimmed by 0 bases and the J gene end by 3 bases; junction bases not matched to a gene: 4. The CDR3, as DNA: TGTGCCAGCAGCTTGGTCGGGGACAGGGACTACGAGCAGTACTTC. Translated, it gives CASSLVGDRDYEQYF.

This clonotype has a handful of counts. The J gene is TRBJ2-1, the V gene TRBV10-3; 9 bases map to TRBD1. With V trimmed by 7 bases and J by 7 bases, 8 bases remained unmatched. Germline V gene data show CDR1 as ENHRY and CDR2 as SYGVKD. The length of the CDR3 is 14 residues. CDR3 protein: CAITETGGGNEQFF. For the CDR3, the DNA is TGTGCCATCACCGAGACAGGGGGGGGAAATGAGCAGTTCTTC.

This clonotype was seen more than once but under ten times. The J gene is TRBJ2-3, the V gene TRBV7-2, with TRBD2 matching over 12 bases. The CDR3 is made up of 16 amino acids. Germline loops: CDR1 SGHTA, CDR2 FQGNSA. J gave up 5 bases and V 1 base, and 4 bases lay outside the gene matches. CDR3 DNA sequence: TGTGCCAGCAGCTTAGAGGGACTAGCGGGCAAAGATACGCAGTATTTT. It encodes CASSLEGLAGKDTQYF. The whole variable domain, filled in from reference TRBV7-2 and TRBJ2-3, reads GAGVSQSPSNKVTEKGKDVELRCDPISGHTALYWYRQSLGQGLEFLIYFQGNSAPDKSGLPSDRFSAERTGGSVSTLTIQRTQQEDSAVYLCASSLEGLAGKDTQYFGPGTRLTVL.

This chain links TRBV7-9 with TRBJ2-6; TRBD1 is a possible D gene (6 bases). This CDR3 spans 17 amino acids. Germline values: CDR1 SEHNR, CDR2 FQNEAQ (reference sequence). Trimming stripped 0 bases from V and 0 bases from J, with 9 bases between. This chain's CDR3 is CASSLAGHNSGANVLTF. CDR3 in DNA: TGTGCCAGCAGCTTAGCGGGACATAACTCTGGGGCCAACGTCCTGACTTTC.

The sample holds a few counts of this clonotype. This chain connects TRBV2 to TRBJ2-7; D may be TRBD2 (6 bases). V lost 4 bases to trimming and J lost 3 bases, with 13 bases between them. Per germline, CDR1 SNHLY and CDR2 FYNNEI. The CDR3 runs to 14 residues. CDR3 in DNA: TGTGCCAGCAGTGTAGGGCGGGATCTCTACGAGCAGTACTTC. Translated: CASSVGRDLYEQYF.

This clonotype was counted a single time. V and J are TRBV12-3 or TRBV12-4 and TRBJ2-1; no reliable D call. CDR3 size: 11 residues. Trimming removed 0 bases from V and 15 bases from J, with 9 bases in between. CDR3 nucleotide sequence: TGTGCCAGCAGTTTAGCAGAACCCCTGTTCTTC. This translates into CASSLAEPLFF.